This TCR beta chain emerged from a study of TIL therapy for anti-PD-1-resistant metastatic lung cancer. On the study more broadly: By whole-exome sequencing, median non-synonymous tumor mutation burden was around 1.5 mutations per megabase.

Sample time point: pre-treatment sample, taken before nivolumab and TIL therapy. Tumor tissue came from excised metastases, mostly pleural nodules or supraclavicular lymph nodes. Findings and limits, study-wide: Treatment-naive, never-smoker and oncogene-addicted patients were overrepresented in this highly selected cohort.

Germline values: CDR1 MNHEY, CDR2 SVGEGT. With 2 bases removed from V and 0 bases from J, the gap between germline ends came to 11 bases. The CDR3 is 15 residues long. Details on this clone: What it binds is not known.

Sequencing used immunoSEQ v3. The data were produced by immunoSEQ multiplex PCR, yet TCRdb's version contains in-frame clones alone and is incomplete. In the table there are around 100,000 clones, 55% to 75% of which are singletons. The TCR sequence derives from a person aged 25 to 80 with non-small cell lung cancer. Here the sequenced sample was tumor tissue, taken at baseline. This sequence joins TRBV6-2 or TRBV6-3 and TRBJ2-7; D remains ambiguous. CDR3 DNA sequence: TGTGCCAGCAGTTACCCCATAGGAAGCTCCTACGAGCAGTACTTC. As protein: CASSYPIGSSYEQYF.